What follows describes a single TCR beta chain. Its antigen is unknown. These data are taken from a study of response to subunit inactivated influenza vaccine. Trimming removed 5 bases at V and 8 bases at J, with 9 bases between. In germline, CDR1 is SGHTA, CDR2 FQGNSA. The CDR3 is 11 residues long. In TCRdb, the RT-PCR reads were re-called with MiXCR into one record per CDR3 protein. Here the sample spans 250,000 to 350,000 distinct CDR3 sequences, around 20% being singletons. Findings of the study overall: Each seasonal influenza vaccination recruits few new T cells, the authors suggested.

V gene TRBV7-2 combines with J gene TRBJ1-1; D call uncertain. The TCR comes from a man aged 45-69 years who received an inactivated influenza vaccine. The input for sequencing was PBMCs from blood, taken 21 months after vaccination. Here the CDR3 reads CASSRMTEAFF. Written as DNA, the CDR3 is TGTGCCAGCAGCCGGATGACGGAAGCTTTCTTT.